This T cell receptor (beta chain) was sequenced for a study of blood T cell repertoires in COVID-19. Study processing details: Estimates of nucleated cell counts were drawn from the amplification of reference gene primers. TCRdb's copy holds only in-frame clones and misses some; the assay was immunoSEQ multiplex PCR. The V and J calls and clone size come from that table; D and trimming were worked out from the DNA. The sample records under 300,000 clones, approximately 87% being singletons. This CDR3 is 16 amino acids long. Unmatched junction bases numbered 6, after V lost 5 bases and J lost 1 base. Per the germline V gene, CDR1 is MNHEY and CDR2 is SMNVEV (reference sequence).

The J gene is TRBJ2-7, the V gene TRBV27; 12 bases agree with TRBD2. This clonotype was sampled from a man in his sixties with acute or convalescent COVID-19. The specimen was peripheral blood. The CDR3 DNA sequence: TGTGCCAGCAGTAGTCTAGCGGGAGGGTCATCCTACGAGCAGTACTTC. Encoded protein: CASSSLAGGSSYEQYF.